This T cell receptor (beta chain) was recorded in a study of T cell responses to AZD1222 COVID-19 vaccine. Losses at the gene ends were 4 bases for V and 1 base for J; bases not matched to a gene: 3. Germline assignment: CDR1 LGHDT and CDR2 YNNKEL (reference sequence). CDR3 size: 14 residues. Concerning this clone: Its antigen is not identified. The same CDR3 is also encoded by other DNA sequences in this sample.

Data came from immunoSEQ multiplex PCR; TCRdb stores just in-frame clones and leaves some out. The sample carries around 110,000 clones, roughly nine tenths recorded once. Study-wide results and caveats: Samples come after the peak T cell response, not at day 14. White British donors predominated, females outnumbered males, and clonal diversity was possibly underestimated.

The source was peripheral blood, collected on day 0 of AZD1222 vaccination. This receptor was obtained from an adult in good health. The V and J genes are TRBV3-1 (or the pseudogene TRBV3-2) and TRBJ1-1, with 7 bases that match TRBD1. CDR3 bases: TGTGCCAGCAGCCTAGGGACAGCGAACACTGAAGCTTTCTTT. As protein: CASSLGTANTEAFF.